This TCR beta chain was documented in a study of T cells in Graves' hyperthyroidism and ophthalmopathy. About the study: Peripheral blood sampling occurred at initial diagnosis, before any treatment.

Regions amplified from RNA transcripts were the TCR beta CDR3 regions. HTBI primers were the set used in a first-round RT-PCR of the TCR CDR3. Via MiXCR, TCRdb re-called the multiplex PCR reads, giving one row per CDR3 protein. Of hundreds of thousands of distinct CDR3 sequences listed, around a fifth were seen once; the top ten hold 45% to 55%. The trim removed 5 bases at V and 1 base at J, leaving 8 bases unmatched. The length of the CDR3 is 17 residues. Criteria for exclusion of patients were uncontrolled infection, other autoimmune disease, pregnancy or lactation. PBMCs were collected from a roughly 10 ml volume of fresh peripheral blood.

The chain carries TRBV12-3 or TRBV12-4 and TRBJ2-3, with 11 bases fitting TRBD2. The clonotype originates from a woman in her 70s with Graves' ophthalmopathy. Sample: blood. The CDR3 spells CASSPIAGGWGTDTQYF. CDR3 DNA sequence: TGTGCCAGCAGTCCAATAGCGGGAGGGTGGGGCACAGATACGCAGTATTTT.